This T cell receptor beta chain was found in a study of blood T cell repertoires in COVID-19. As for the study in general: Some COVID-19 samples were acute and others convalescent; all came from the United States, Italy and Spain.

Per the original methods: It was from reference gene primer amplification that nucleated cell counts were estimated. Using immunoSEQ multiplex PCR, the repertoire was profiled, and TCRdb retains in-frame clones only, with some absent. V and J calls and clone size are copied from that table; D and trimming were computed from the DNA. The repertoire has approximately 150,000 clones, 65% to 90% of them found once; the top ten carry roughly 3.3%. The V end was cut by 6 bases, the J end by 6 bases, with 15 bases between. Germline CDR1 MNHEY, CDR2 SVGEGT. The CDR3 totals 14 residues. The sequence came from a man between 65 and 79 years old with acute or convalescent COVID-19. The sequencing input was peripheral blood. The V call is TRBV6-2 or TRBV6-3, the J call TRBJ1-5; D may be TRBD1 (5 bases). The CDR3 sequence is CASSDGGSGQPQHF. The CDR3 bases are TGTGCCAGCAGCGACGGGGGGTCGGGTCAGCCCCAGCATTTT.